The 10 T cell receptor beta chains below come from one sample, sequenced in a study of T cells after posttransplantation cyclophosphamide. Using immunoSEQ multiplex PCR, the repertoire was profiled, and TCRdb retains in-frame clones only, with some absent. Of about 32,000 clones listed, about 91% are singletons. Cells defined as naive were viable CD3+CD4+ or CD3+CD8+ and CCR7+CD45RA+CD45RO-CD95-CD27+CD28+. The material sequenced was naive CD4+ T cells sorted from blood. The receptors come from a man younger than 45 in good health and a related stem cell transplant donor.

The chain employs TRBV2 and TRBJ2-3; D might be TRBD2 (5 bases). Germline V gene lookup returns CDR1 SNHLY and CDR2 FYNNEI. The V gene lost 2 bases and the J gene lost 6 bases, with 18 bases spanning the gap. This CDR3 has 16 residues. The CDR3 is CASSERVAPPGDTQYF. The CDR3, as DNA: TGTGCCAGCAGTGAAAGGGTGGCCCCCCCGGGGGATACGCAGTATTTT.

This sequence joins TRBV27 and TRBJ2-1; the D is unclear. The CDR3 has 15 residues. V was trimmed by 4 bases and J by 5 bases, leaving 15 bases between them. Per the germline V gene, CDR1 is MNHEY and CDR2 is SMNVEV (reference sequence). CDR3 loop: CASSSLPSGNNEQFF. CDR3 bases: TGTGCCAGCAGTTCCCTCCCATCAGGAAACAATGAGCAGTTCTTC.

This CDR3 is CASSPQGQGIGYTF. The CDR3 region has the DNA TGTGCCAGCTCACCACAGGGACAGGGGATAGGCTACACCTTC. The chain links TRBV18 to TRBJ1-2; TRBD1 matches at 10 bases. The germline CDR1 and CDR2 sequences are KGHSH and LQKENI. V dropped 1 base and J dropped 8; count of bases not matched to a gene: 4. This CDR3 is built from 14 residues.

The V call is TRBV7-3, the J call TRBJ2-7; 7 nucleotides line up with TRBD2. The CDR3 extends over 14 amino acids. Germline loops: CDR1 SGHTA, CDR2 FQGTGA. V trimming: 3 bases; J trimming: 1 base; junction bases outside the gene matches: 3. The CDR3 DNA sequence: TGTGCCAGCAGCTTGGGGGGGATTTCCTACGAGCAGTACTTC. It specifies CASSLGGISYEQYF. Combining the CDR3 with reference TRBV7-3 and TRBJ2-7 gives the whole variable domain GAGVSQTPSNKVTEKGKYVELRCDPISGHTALYWYRQSLGQGPEFLIYFQGTGAADDSGLPNDRFFAVRPEGSVSTLKIQRTERGDSAVYLCASSLGGISYEQYFGPGTRLTVT.

The chain carries TRBV6-4 and TRBJ1-1; 8 positions agree with TRBD1. Germline-derived CDR1 and CDR2 are MRHNA and SNTAGT. Trimming at V came to 6 bases and at J to 1 base, leaving 7 bases not matched to a gene. The CDR3 has 15 residues. CDR3 sequence (DNA): TGTGCCAGCAGGAAATCAGACAGGGGGAACACTGAAGCTTTCTTT. Protein sequence: CASRKSDRGNTEAFF.

The V gene is TRBV18, the J gene TRBJ1-5, with 11 bases aligning to TRBD1. After removal of 3 bases from V and 8 bases from J, the junction contained 9 bases not matched to a gene. The germline V gene has CDR1 KGHSH and CDR2 LQKENI. The CDR3 spans 16 residues. The CDR3 DNA is TGTGCCAGCTCACCCGGGACAGGGGGGACTTTGGAGCCCCAGCATTTT. Amino acid sequence: CASSPGTGGTLEPQHF. The full variable domain, rest sourced from reference TRBV18 and TRBJ1-5, is NAGVMQNPRHLVRRRGQEARLRCSPMKGHSHVYWYRQLPEEGLKFMVYLQKENIIDESGMPKERFSAEFPKEGPSILRIQQVVRGDSAAYFCASSPGTGGTLEPQHFGDGTRLSIL.

This clone was seen just once. The chain carries TRBV6-5 and TRBJ1-1, with 10 positions matching TRBD1. This CDR3 is built from 14 residues. V lost 7 bases to trimming and J lost 6 bases; unmatched junction nucleotides: 8. In germline, CDR1 is MNHEY, CDR2 SVGAGI. The CDR3 region is CASKRQGAIAEAFF. The CDR3 DNA reads TGTGCCAGCAAAAGACAGGGGGCAATCGCTGAAGCTTTCTTT.

This clone was picked up one time. The rearrangement uses TRBV2 and TRBJ1-2, with D possibly being TRBD1 (5 bases). This CDR3 spans 14 amino acids. Germline V gives CDR1 SNHLY, CDR2 FYNNEI. V dropped 5 bases and J dropped 2 bases, with 12 bases sitting between them. The chain's CDR3 is CASSTEGANYGYTF. The CDR3 nucleotides are TGTGCCAGCAGTACCGAAGGGGCAAACTATGGCTACACCTTC.

This chain uses TRBV5-1 with TRBJ2-2, with TRBD2 matching 11 bases. From germline, CDR1 is SGHRS and CDR2 YFSETQ. V trimming: 8 bases; J trimming: 3 bases; junction bases outside the gene matches: 6. CDR3 length: 15 residues. The CDR3 DNA sequence: TGCGCCAGTCAGACTAGCGGGGCCTACACCGGGGAGCTGTTTTTT. This encodes CASQTSGAYTGELFF.

The rearrangement uses TRBV9 and TRBJ1-3; D possibly corresponds to TRBD1 (5 bases). The V and J ends lost 2 bases and 0 bases respectively, with 9 bases between them. From germline, CDR1 is SGDLS and CDR2 YYNGEE. This CDR3 comprises 15 residues. The DNA for the CDR3 is TGTGCCAGCAGCGTTGGACATGCCTCTGGAAACACCATATATTTT. It encodes CASSVGHASGNTIYF.